The clone carrying this T cell receptor (beta chain) was seen at least ten times. The sample is drawn from a study of T cells in Graves' hyperthyroidism and ophthalmopathy. On the study more broadly: Pretreatment peripheral blood was obtained at initial diagnosis.

Per the germline V gene, CDR1 is DFQATT and CDR2 is SNEGSKA (reference sequence). The CDR3 spans 16 residues. Losses at the gene ends were 3 bases for V and 0 bases for J; bases not matched to a gene: 11. TCR beta CDR3 regions were amplified from RNA transcripts. The TCR CDR3 first-round RT-PCR relied on the HTBI primer set. MiXCR, applied by TCRdb to the multiplex PCR reads, yields one record per CDR3 protein. The sample consists of some 300,000 distinct CDR3 sequences, about an eighth of them appearing once. Patients were aged 18 to 65, had disease duration under 2 months, and had newly diagnosed hyperthyroidism. Pregnant or lactating patients were excluded, as were those with uncontrolled infection or other autoimmune disease. Cells are PBMCs isolated from 10 ml of fresh blood.

Sequences were obtained from blood. The clonotype comes from a woman aged 25 to 39 with Graves' hyperthyroidism that later progressed to Graves' ophthalmopathy. The chain combines TRBV20-1 with TRBJ2-7, with 7 bases matching TRBD2. The CDR3 sequence is CSARKGWGGSSYEQYF. CDR3 sequence (DNA): TGCAGTGCTAGGAAGGGGTGGGGCGGGAGCTCCTACGAGCAGTACTTC.